A single sample is the source of the 16 T cell receptor beta chains below, sequenced in a study of blood T cell repertoires in COVID-19 (dated by TCRdb to 2018 to 2020). Library creation used the immunoSEQ multiplex PCR assay. TCRdb re-hosts the immuneACCESS table, in-frame sequences only. Its copies lack some clones; in the studies checked, an unresolved V gene accounts for under half of them, and the cause for the rest is not known. For this sample there are about 180,000 clones; approximately 81% appear just once. The top ten hold roughly 18% of the sample. The sequencing input was peripheral blood. These receptors originate from a person aged 70 to 85 with COVID-19, enrolled during active disease.

The rearrangement links TRBV28 to TRBJ2-6, with 7 bases aligning to TRBD1. Germline CDR1 is MDHEN and CDR2 is SYDVKM. V was clipped by 1 base and J by 1 base; unmatched bases: 7. The CDR3 consists of 18 residues. The CDR3 bases are TGTGCCAGCAGTTTATACAGGGGCCTGGGTTCTGGGGCCAACGTCCTGACTTTC. Amino acids: CASSLYRGLGSGANVLTF.

The chain links TRBV27 to TRBJ1-2; TRBD1 agrees at 10 bases. CDR3 length: 14 amino acids. Trimming at V came to 7 bases and at J to 7 bases, leaving 9 bases not matched to a gene. Germline assignment: CDR1 MNHEY and CDR2 SMNVEV (reference sequence). CDR3 in amino acids: CASTPRDRGGGYTF. CDR3 DNA sequence: TGTGCCAGCACCCCTCGGGACAGGGGAGGTGGCTACACCTTC.

The chain employs TRBV7-9 and TRBJ2-5; 8 bases agree with TRBD1. The trim removed 5 bases at V and 5 bases at J, leaving 10 bases unmatched. CDR1 is SEHNR and CDR2 is FQNEAQ in the germline V gene (reference sequence). The CDR3 spans 15 residues. As DNA, the CDR3 is TGTGCCAGCAGCCAACGACAGGGGATGTGGGAGACCCAGTACTTC. Residues: CASSQRQGMWETQYF. Variable domain in full (rest from reference TRBV7-9 and TRBJ2-5): DTGVSQNPRHKITKRGQNVTFRCDPISEHNRLYWYRQTLGQGPEFLTYFQNEAQLEKSRLLSDRFSAERPKGSFSTLEIQRTEQGDSAMYLCASSQRQGMWETQYFGPGTRLLVL.

A note on this clone: An end of the junction does not agree with germline; a read error may underlie this. CDR3 region: CASSLTGGLGCTF. The CDR3 nucleotides read TGTGCCAGCAGCTTGACAGGGGGCCTTGGCTGCACCTTC. The chain employs TRBV5-4 and TRBJ1-2; 9 nucleotides match TRBD1. Per the germline V gene, CDR1 is SGHNT and CDR2 is YYREEE (reference sequence). CDR3 length equals 13 residues.

The rearrangement links TRBV27 to TRBJ2-7; maybe TRBD2 (7 bases). Germline V lookup: CDR1 MNHEY, CDR2 SMNVEV (reference sequence). Trimming removed 6 bases at V and 5 bases at J, with 17 bases between. The CDR3 is 14 amino acids. The CDR3 spells CASSRGGERNEQYF. As DNA, the CDR3 is TGTGCCAGCAGCCGAGGGGGGGAGCGCAACGAGCAGTACTTC.

This clone was seen once. This chain joins TRBV6-4 and TRBJ1-1; D is ambiguous. This CDR3 is 14 amino acids long. V was clipped by 5 bases and J by 2 bases, with 12 bases between them. Germline V CDR1 and CDR2: MRHNA, SNTAGT. The CDR3 protein is CASSQQATNTEAFF. The CDR3 DNA reads as TGTGCCAGCAGTCAGCAGGCAACAAACACTGAAGCTTTCTTT.

The chain joins TRBV18 to TRBJ2-2; TRBD1 is a possible D gene (5 bases). The CDR3 runs to 15 residues. CDR1 is KGHSH and CDR2 is LQKENI in the germline V gene. Trimming removed 3 bases at V and 2 bases at J, with 10 bases between. CDR3 loop: CASSPPTVNTGELFF. The CDR3 bases are TGTGCCAGCTCACCGCCGACAGTTAACACCGGGGAGCTGTTTTTT.

This clone was counted a single time. The same CDR3 arises from other DNA sequences in this sample as well. V gene TRBV9 combines with J gene TRBJ1-2; a weak D match, TRBD1 (5 bases). Germline CDR1 is SGDLS and CDR2 is YYNGEE. The CDR3 has 14 amino acids. With 4 bases removed from V and 1 base from J, the gap between germline ends came to 11 bases. The CDR3 nucleotides read TGTGCCAGCAGCCTGGGTCAGGGTAACTATGGCTACACCTTC. Residues: CASSLGQGNYGYTF.

V usage is TRBV19 and J usage is TRBJ2-5, with a weak D call TRBD2 (6 bases). CDR1 LNHDA and CDR2 SQIVND come from the germline V gene (reference sequence). V dropped 5 bases and J dropped 0 bases, with 10 bases sitting between them. The CDR3 extends over 14 amino acids. The CDR3 loop is CASSSWDYQETQYF. For the CDR3, the DNA is TGTGCCAGTAGTTCTTGGGACTACCAAGAGACCCAGTACTTC.

The chain couples TRBV7-8 to TRBJ1-5, with 8 bases fitting TRBD1. The V gene end was trimmed by 5 bases and the J gene end by 2 bases; junction bases not matched to a gene: 2. The CDR3 contains 14 residues. Germline CDR1 is SGHVS and CDR2 is FQNEAQ. The CDR3 DNA is TGTGCCAGCAGCGACAGGGGAGGCAATCAGCCCCAGCATTTT. Amino acid sequence: CASSDRGGNQPQHF.

This rearrangement joins TRBV11-3 to TRBJ1-6; D gene unclear. Germline V gene data show CDR1 as SGHNT and CDR2 as YENEEA. Trimming pared 3 bases from V and 7 bases from J, leaving 10 bases between. The CDR3 has 14 amino acids. CDR3 amino acids: CASSFGEPNSPLHF. The CDR3 DNA reads TGTGCCAGCAGCTTCGGGGAGCCCAATTCACCCCTCCACTTT.

V and J are TRBV18 and TRBJ2-7; tentatively, D is TRBD2 (6 bases). The CDR3 is 13 residues long. V was trimmed by 4 bases and J by 7 bases, leaving 14 bases between them. Germline V lookup: CDR1 KGHSH, CDR2 LQKENI. As DNA, the CDR3 is TGTGCCAGCTCACGCGCCGGAGGGGATGAGCAGTACTTC. Its translation is CASSRAGGDEQYF.

This clone appeared once. CDR3 sequence: CASSFASNSYNEQFF. CDR3 coding DNA: TGTGCCAGCAGCTTCGCGTCTAACTCCTACAATGAGCAGTTCTTC. V is TRBV7-9 and J is TRBJ2-1; D not certain. The CDR3 is 15 residues long. The germline gives CDR1 SEHNR, CDR2 FQNEAQ (reference sequence). V was clipped by 3 bases and J by 0 bases, with 9 bases between them.

The V call is TRBV6-2 or TRBV6-3, the J call TRBJ2-2; TRBD2 agrees at 7 bases. CDR1 MNHEY and CDR2 SVGEGT come from the germline V gene. There are 17 residues in the CDR3. Germline trimming cut 7 bases from V and 1 base from J; bases unmatched to any gene: 12. The CDR3 sequence is CASIPTRGTKNTGELFF. The CDR3 DNA is TGTGCCAGCATCCCCACACGTGGGACTAAGAACACCGGGGAGCTGTTTTTT.

The rearrangement links TRBV9 to TRBJ1-2; no reliable D call. Germline lookup yields CDR1 SGDLS and CDR2 YYNGEE. The CDR3 sequence is 15 residues long. The V gene lost 3 bases and the J gene lost 1 base, with 13 bases spanning the gap. CDR3 nucleotides: TGTGCCAGCAGCGCCCGCGGGAGGGTTAACTATGGCTACACCTTC. It codes for CASSARGRVNYGYTF.

This chain connects TRBV9 to TRBJ1-2, with D unresolved. The CDR3 runs to 15 residues. V lost 4 bases and J lost 4, with 17 bases in between. Germline V gene data show CDR1 as SGDLS and CDR2 as YYNGEE. The DNA for the CDR3 is TGTGCCAGCAGCCCCCCGCCCGGGGTAGGCTATGGCTACACCTTC. Translating it yields CASSPPPGVGYGYTF.